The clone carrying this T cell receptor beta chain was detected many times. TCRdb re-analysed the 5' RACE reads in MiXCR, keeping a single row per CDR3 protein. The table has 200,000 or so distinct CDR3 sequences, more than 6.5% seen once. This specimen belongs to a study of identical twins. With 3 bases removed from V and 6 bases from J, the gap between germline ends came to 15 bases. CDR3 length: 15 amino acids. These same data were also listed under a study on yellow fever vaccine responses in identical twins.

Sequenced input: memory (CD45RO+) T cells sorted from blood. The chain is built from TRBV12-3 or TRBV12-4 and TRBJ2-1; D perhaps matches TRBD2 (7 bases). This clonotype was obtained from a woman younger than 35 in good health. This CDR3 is CASSLVGGHGNEQFF. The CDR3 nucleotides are TGTGCCAGCAGTTTGGTGGGGGGGCATGGCAATGAGCAGTTCTTC.